Listed here are 6 T cell receptor beta chains from one sample, sequenced in a study of T cells in Graves' hyperthyroidism and ophthalmopathy. Researchers took RNA transcripts and amplified the TCR beta CDR3 regions from them. First-round RT-PCR with HTBI primers amplified the TCR CDR3 region. TCRdb called the multiplex PCR reads again in MiXCR, with one record for every CDR3 protein. Among around 450,000 distinct CDR3 sequences listed, approximately 14% were seen once. The source material was blood. The origin of the receptors is a woman between 18 and 29 years old with Graves' hyperthyroidism.

This clonotype was counted between two and nine times. The chain carries TRBV12-3 or TRBV12-4 and TRBJ1-2; D gene unclear. Deletions cut 6 bases from V and 7 bases from J, with 15 bases between. The CDR3 has 13 amino acids. CDR3 amino acids: CASSDLYGRGYTF. The CDR3 nucleotides are TGTGCCAGCAGCGACCTCTACGGTCGTGGCTACACCTTC.

In its sample, this clonotype was seen many times. The chain joins TRBV6-5 to TRBJ2-2, with 7 bases fitting TRBD2. Germline V gene data show CDR1 as MNHEY and CDR2 as SVGAGI. The CDR3 loop spans 16 amino acids. The J segment lost 1 base and the V segment lost 2 bases, leaving 4 bases of the junction unmatched. CDR3 protein: CASSYGPGGNTGELFF. As DNA, the CDR3 is TGTGCCAGCAGTTACGGACCGGGAGGGAACACCGGGGAGCTGTTTTTT.

This sequence joins TRBV7-9 and TRBJ2-1; TRBD1 aligns across 8 bases. This CDR3 contains 12 residues. The trim removed 3 bases at V and 9 bases at J, leaving 1 base unmatched. CDR1 and CDR2 from the germline V gene are SEHNR and FQNEAQ (reference sequence). CDR3: CASSLDRAEQFF. The CDR3 region has the DNA TGTGCCAGCAGCTTGGACAGGGCTGAGCAGTTCTTC.

This clonotype was recorded many times. The chain joins TRBV20-1 to TRBJ2-1; maybe TRBD1 (6 bases). With 3 bases removed from V and 4 bases from J, the gap between germline ends came to 16 bases. The CDR3 has 15 residues. Looked up from germline, CDR1 is DFQATT and CDR2 is SNEGSKA (reference sequence). As DNA, the CDR3 is TGCAGTGCTAGGGGGCCGGAACAGGGTTACAATGAGCAGTTCTTC. Amino acids: CSARGPEQGYNEQFF.

This clonotype appeared many times. The CDR3 region has the DNA TGTGCCAGCAGCCCCCAGACAGGGTTCAATGAGCAGTTCTTC. Translating it yields CASSPQTGFNEQFF. J is TRBJ2-1 and V is TRBV7-3; 7 positions match TRBD1. Germline trimming cut 5 bases from V and 6 bases from J; bases unmatched to any gene: 7. Germline CDR1 and CDR2: SGHTA and FQGTGA. There are 14 residues in the CDR3.

Many counts were recorded for this clonotype. The rearrangement uses TRBV5-1 and TRBJ1-2; the match to TRBD1 covers 7 bases. Unmatched junction bases numbered 3, after V lost 0 bases and J lost 4 bases. The CDR3 consists of 14 residues. From germline, CDR1 is SGHRS and CDR2 YFSETQ. CDR3 protein: CASSLEGQIYGYTF. The CDR3, as DNA: TGCGCCAGCAGCTTGGAGGGACAGATCTATGGCTACACCTTC.